The rows below give T cell receptor beta chains drawn from one sample of a study of CD8+ T cells in alopecia areata. Data came from immunoSEQ multiplex PCR; TCRdb stores just in-frame clones and leaves some out. Altogether roughly 180,000 clones are present, approximately 62% being singletons, with the ten largest covering about 1.5%. Sequenced material: CD4+ T cells sorted from blood, taken at week 0. These receptor sequences come from a human donor with alopecia areata. Both conserved end residues are part of each CDR3. A D gene is named only where the DNA matches it firmly. A clone size is listed for some rows: how often the clone was seen (once, few, many), or a class if it is expanded.

abundance	len	d_gene	v_gene	j_gene	CDR3aa	CDR3nt
-	16	-	TRBV15	TRBJ2-1	CATSMGGRSSYNEQFF	TGTGCCACCAGCATGGGGGGCAGGAGCTCCTACAATGAGCAGTTCTTC
-	14	-	TRBV4-3	TRBJ2-3	CASSQVGGTDTQYF	TGCGCCAGCAGCCAAGTTGGGGGCACAGATACGCAGTATTTT
-	17	-	TRBV7-9	TRBJ2-7	CASSLAPVGGSSYEQYF	TGTGCCAGCAGCTTAGCACCCGTTGGGGGCAGCTCCTACGAGCAGTACTTC
few	13	TRBD1	TRBV29-1	TRBJ2-7	CSVEMGQGGEQYF	TGCAGCGTTGAAATGGGACAGGGAGGCGAGCAGTACTTC
-	14	TRBD1	TRBV10-3	TRBJ1-1	CAISRDRGNTEAFF	TGTGCCATCAGCCGGGACAGGGGAAACACTGAAGCTTTCTTT
-	12	-	TRBV11-2	TRBJ2-3	CASSLELGPQYF	TGTGCCAGCAGCTTAGAGCTTGGACCGCAGTATTTT
few	11	-	TRBV30	TRBJ1-2	CAWSEGIGYTF	TGTGCCTGGAGTGAAGGGATCGGCTACACCTTC
-	15	TRBD1	TRBV30	TRBJ1-6	CAWSVRGQGESPLHF	TGTGCCTGGAGTGTACGAGGACAGGGAGAATCACCCCTCCACTTT
-	14	-	TRBV30	TRBJ2-7	CAWRPGSFSYEQYF	TGTGCCTGGAGGCCAGGGTCCTTCAGCTACGAGCAGTACTTC
-	14	-	TRBV4-3	TRBJ1-2	CASSQDLLNYGYTF	TGCGCCAGCAGCCAAGATCTTCTGAACTATGGCTACACCTTC
-	11	TRBD2	TRBV4-1	TRBJ2-4	CASSLGGIQYF	TGCGCCAGCAGCCTCGGGGGGATTCAGTACTTC
-	14	-	TRBV30	TRBJ2-5	CAWSVGPGTSSQYF	TGTGCCTGGAGTGTAGGGCCCGGGACATCATCCCAGTACTTC
-	14	-	TRBV7-2	TRBJ2-1	CASTFGTGYNEQFF	TGTGCCAGCACTTTCGGGACCGGATACAATGAGCAGTTCTTC
few	12	TRBD1	TRBV13	TRBJ1-1	CASSLGGTGSFF	TGTGCCAGCAGCTTAGGCGGGACAGGGTCTTTCTTT
-	13	-	TRBV7-2	TRBJ1-4	CASSLGENEKLFF	TGTGCCAGCAGCTTAGGAGAAAATGAAAAACTGTTTTTT
-	16	-	TRBV7-2	TRBJ2-3	CASSLGLSGGTDTQYF	TGTGCCAGCAGCTTAGGTCTCTCCGGGGGCACAGATACGCAGTATTTT
-	16	-	TRBV7-6	TRBJ2-7	CASSPVAGAGRYEQYF	TGTGCCAGCAGCCCGGTGGCAGGGGCCGGGCGTTACGAGCAGTACTTC
-	13	-	TRBV2	TRBJ1-5	CASRDSPIEPQHF	TGTGCCAGCAGGGACAGTCCTATTGAGCCCCAGCATTTT
-	11	-	TRBV27	TRBJ1-2	CASGNRWGYTF	TGTGCCAGCGGTAACAGATGGGGCTACACCTTC
many	12	-	TRBV19	TRBJ2-4	CAEDGDAHIQYF	TGTGCCGAGGACGGGGACGCACACATTCAGTACTTC
-	13	-	TRBV5-1	TRBJ1-2	CASSLRGDYGYTF	TGCGCCAGCAGCTTGAGGGGTGACTATGGCTACACCTTC
-	14	-	TRBV28	TRBJ2-7	CATKIRDTAYEQYF	TGTGCCACGAAAATCCGGGACACAGCCTACGAGCAGTACTTC
-	15	-	TRBV9	TRBJ1-5	CASSVGGVGNQPQHF	TGTGCCAGCAGCGTAGGGGGAGTCGGCAATCAGCCCCAGCATTTT
-	13	-	TRBV5-1	TRBJ1-1	CASSLKANTEAFF	TGCGCCAGCAGCTTGAAGGCGAACACTGAAGCTTTCTTT
-	10	-	TRBV7-9	TRBJ1-1	CASSLSQAFF	TGTGCCAGCAGCTTATCGCAGGCTTTCTTT
-	16	TRBD1	TRBV7-8	TRBJ2-1	CASSVNTGGPYNEQFF	TGTGCCAGCAGCGTAAATACAGGGGGCCCATACAATGAGCAGTTCTTC
-	13	-	TRBV30	TRBJ1-1	CAWSSRVNTEAFF	TGTGCCTGGAGTTCAAGGGTGAACACTGAAGCTTTCTTT
-	12	-	TRBV10-3	TRBJ2-2	CAIKENTGELFF	TGTGCCATCAAAGAGAACACCGGGGAGCTGTTTTTT